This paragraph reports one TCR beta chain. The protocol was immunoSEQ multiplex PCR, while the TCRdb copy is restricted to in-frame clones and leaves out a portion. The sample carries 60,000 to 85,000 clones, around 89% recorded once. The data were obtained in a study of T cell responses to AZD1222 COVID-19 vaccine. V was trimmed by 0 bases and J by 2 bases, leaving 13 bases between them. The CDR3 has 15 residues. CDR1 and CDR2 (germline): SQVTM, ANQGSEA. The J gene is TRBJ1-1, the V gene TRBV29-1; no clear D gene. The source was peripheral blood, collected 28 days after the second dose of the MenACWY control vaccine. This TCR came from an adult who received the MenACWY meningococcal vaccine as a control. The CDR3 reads CSVEDRRPHNTEAFF. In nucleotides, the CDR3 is TGCAGCGTTGAAGATCGACGACCCCACAACACTGAAGCTTTCTTT.